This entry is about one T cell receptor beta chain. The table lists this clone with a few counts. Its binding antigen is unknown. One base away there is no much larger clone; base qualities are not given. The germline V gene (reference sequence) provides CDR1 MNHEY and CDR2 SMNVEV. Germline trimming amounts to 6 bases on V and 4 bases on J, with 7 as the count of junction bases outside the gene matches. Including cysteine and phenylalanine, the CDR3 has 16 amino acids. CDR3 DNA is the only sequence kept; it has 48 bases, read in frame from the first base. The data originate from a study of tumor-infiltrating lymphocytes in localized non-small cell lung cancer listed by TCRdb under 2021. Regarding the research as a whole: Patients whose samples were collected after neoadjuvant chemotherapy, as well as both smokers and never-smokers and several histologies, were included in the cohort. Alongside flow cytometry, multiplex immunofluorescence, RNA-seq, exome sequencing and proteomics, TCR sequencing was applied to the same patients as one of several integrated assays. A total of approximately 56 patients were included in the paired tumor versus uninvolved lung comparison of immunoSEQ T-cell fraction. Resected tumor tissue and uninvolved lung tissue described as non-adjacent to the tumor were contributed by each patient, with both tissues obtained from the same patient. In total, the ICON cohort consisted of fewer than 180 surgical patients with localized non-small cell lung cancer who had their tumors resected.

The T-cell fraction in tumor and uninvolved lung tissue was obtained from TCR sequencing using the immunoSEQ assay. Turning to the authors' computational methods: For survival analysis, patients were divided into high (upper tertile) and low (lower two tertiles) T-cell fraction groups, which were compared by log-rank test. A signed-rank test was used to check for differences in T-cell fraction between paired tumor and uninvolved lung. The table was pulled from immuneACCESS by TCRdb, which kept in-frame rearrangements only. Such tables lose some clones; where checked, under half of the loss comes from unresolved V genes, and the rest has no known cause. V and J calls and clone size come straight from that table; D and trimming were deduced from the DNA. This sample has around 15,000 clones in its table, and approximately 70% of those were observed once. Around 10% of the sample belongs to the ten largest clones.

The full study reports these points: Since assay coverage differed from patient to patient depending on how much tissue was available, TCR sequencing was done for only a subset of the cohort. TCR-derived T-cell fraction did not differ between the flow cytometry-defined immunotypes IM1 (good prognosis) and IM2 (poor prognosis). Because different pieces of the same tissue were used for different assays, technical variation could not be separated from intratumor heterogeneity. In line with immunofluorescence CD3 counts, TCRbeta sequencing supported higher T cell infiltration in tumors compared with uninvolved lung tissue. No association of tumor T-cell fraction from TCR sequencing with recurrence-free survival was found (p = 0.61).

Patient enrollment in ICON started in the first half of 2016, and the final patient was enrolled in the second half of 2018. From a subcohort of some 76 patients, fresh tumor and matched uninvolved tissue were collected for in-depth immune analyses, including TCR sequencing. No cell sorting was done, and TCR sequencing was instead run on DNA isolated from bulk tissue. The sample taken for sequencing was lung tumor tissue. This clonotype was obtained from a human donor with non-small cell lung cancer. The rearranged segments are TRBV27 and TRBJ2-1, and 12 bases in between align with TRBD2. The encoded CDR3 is CASSLRGTSGYNEQFF. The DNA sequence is TGTGCCAGCAGCCTGCGGGGGACTAGCGGGTACAATGAGCAGTTCTTC.